What follows are 30 T cell receptor beta chains derived from one specimen sequenced in a study of OX40 agonist ivuxolimab in advanced cancers. Data came from immunoSEQ multiplex PCR; TCRdb stores just in-frame clones and leaves some out. The sample has 55,000 to 75,000 clones, approximately 80% seen once. Specimen: CD4+ or CD8+ T cells sorted from blood, collected in a trial of the OX40 agonist ivuxolimab. The receptors shown here come from an adult with an advanced solid tumor such as melanoma, head and neck, liver or kidney cancer.

The chain combines TRBV25-1 with TRBJ2-1, with 7 bases aligning to TRBD2. V lost 0 bases to trimming and J lost 3 bases; unmatched junction nucleotides: 5. The CDR3 has 16 amino acids. The germline gives CDR1 MGHDK, CDR2 SYGVNS. The CDR3 DNA reads as TGTGCCAGCAGTGAATATATAGCTAGCGGCTACAATGAGCAGTTCTTC. It specifies CASSEYIASGYNEQFF.

The chain couples TRBV27 to TRBJ2-2, with 7 bases identical to TRBD1. The V gene end was trimmed by 3 bases and the J gene end by 4 bases; junction bases not matched to a gene: 2. Per germline, CDR1 MNHEY and CDR2 SMNVEV (reference sequence). The length of the CDR3 is 14 residues. CDR3 coding DNA: TGTGCCAGCAGTTTCCCAGGGGGCACCGGGGAGCTGTTTTTT. Translated: CASSFPGGTGELFF.

This clone appeared many times. The sample has other DNA sequences that encode this CDR3 too. The J gene is TRBJ2-2, the V gene TRBV5-1; D call uncertain. V was cut by 1 base and J by 1 base, with 2 bases left in between. The CDR3 totals 13 residues. Germline lookup yields CDR1 SGHRS and CDR2 YFSETQ. The CDR3: CASSLLNTGELFF. DNA of the CDR3: TGCGCCAGCAGCTTGTTGAACACCGGGGAGCTGTTTTTT.

J is TRBJ2-7 and V is TRBV6-1; D is perhaps TRBD1 (5 bases). V lost 8 bases to trimming and J lost 2 bases, with 13 bases between them. The CDR3 length is 13 residues. CDR1 and CDR2 (germline): MNHNS, SASEGT. CDR3 in amino acids: CASRPRVPYEQYF. CDR3 DNA: TGTGCCAGCCGGCCCAGGGTCCCCTACGAGCAGTACTTC.

V and J are TRBV13 and TRBJ2-7; 11 bases align to TRBD2. V dropped 4 bases and J dropped 2; count of bases not matched to a gene: 4. The CDR3 covers 15 residues. In germline, CDR1 is PRHDT, CDR2 FYEKMQ (reference sequence). The CDR3 region is CASSSGLAGTYEQYF. CDR3 in DNA: TGTGCCAGCAGCTCCGGACTAGCGGGCACCTACGAGCAGTACTTC.

This chain links TRBV19 with TRBJ1-2, with D tentatively TRBD1 (6 bases). Trimming took off 6 bases at V and 2 bases at J, with 7 bases between the two ends. Germline V gene sequence: CDR1 LNHDA, CDR2 SQIVND (reference sequence). The CDR3 has 12 residues. The chain's CDR3 is CASSGQNYGYTF. The CDR3 DNA follows: TGTGCCAGTAGCGGACAGAACTATGGCTACACCTTC.

The chain recombines TRBV10-3 with TRBJ1-4; tentatively, D is TRBD1 (6 bases). CDR3 length equals 16 residues. The V and J ends lost 1 base and 11 bases respectively, with 20 bases between them. The germline gives CDR1 ENHRY, CDR2 SYGVKD. The CDR3 region has the DNA TGTGCCATCAGTGAGTTTGCGACAGGAAAAGGTAGCAAACTGTTTTTT. It is translated as CAISEFATGKGSKLFF.

This chain joins TRBV9 and TRBJ2-3; 11 nucleotides match TRBD2. CDR3 length: 15 residues. Looked up from germline, CDR1 is SGDLS and CDR2 is YYNGEE. V lost 4 bases to trimming and J lost 1 base; unmatched junction nucleotides: 2. The CDR3 sequence is CASSSSGGRTDTQYF. The CDR3, as DNA: TGTGCCAGCAGCTCTAGCGGGGGGCGCACAGATACGCAGTATTTT.

The gene calls are TRBV4-1 and TRBJ2-1; 9 positions match TRBD2. This CDR3 comprises 14 residues. CDR1 is MGHRA, CDR2 YSYEKL, per germline. The V and J ends lost 0 bases and 12 bases, in that order; junction bases with no gene match: 6. In DNA form, the CDR3 reads TGCGCCAGCAGCCAAGAGGGAGCGGGGGGCCGGCAGTTCTTC. The encoded protein is CASSQEGAGGRQFF.

The chain couples TRBV11-3 to TRBJ2-2, with D unclear. The CDR3 sequence is 15 residues long. The V end lost 5 bases, the J end lost 0 bases, and 10 bases lay between the germline ends. Germline CDR1 reads SGHNT; CDR2 reads YENEEA. The CDR3 coding sequence is TGTGCCAGCAGCCCACAGCTAGCGAACACCGGGGAGCTGTTTTTT. This translates into CASSPQLANTGELFF. Looking up the rest from reference TRBV11-3 and TRBJ2-2 gives the full variable domain: EAGVVQSPRYKIIEKKQPVAFWCNPISGHNTLYWYLQNLGQGPELLIRYENEEAVDDSQLPKDRFSAERLKGVDSTLKIQPAELGDSAVYLCASSPQLANTGELFFGEGSRLTVL.

A few counts support this clone. V and J are TRBV11-2 and TRBJ2-7, with a tentative D call TRBD1 (6 bases). CDR3 size: 13 residues. Germline V gene data show CDR1 as SGHAT and CDR2 as FQNNGV. Trimming removed 5 bases at V and 7 bases at J, with 15 bases between. The CDR3 DNA is TGTGCCAGCAGCCCGTGGACAGATGGGGAGCAGTACTTC. Its translation is CASSPWTDGEQYF.

V gene TRBV4-2 combines with J gene TRBJ2-4, with D perhaps matching TRBD2 (6 bases). Germline CDR1 reads LGHNA; CDR2 reads YNFKEQ. V lost 0 bases, J lost 1 base, and 10 bases lay in between. There are 16 residues in the CDR3. CDR3 bases: TGTGCCAGCAGCCAAGAGTGGGACTCGGCCAAAAACATTCAGTACTTC. It specifies CASSQEWDSAKNIQYF.

The chain combines TRBV6-4 with TRBJ2-3; 14 bases fit TRBD2. Germline CDR1 is MRHNA and CDR2 is SNTAGT. Losses at the gene ends were 6 bases for V and 4 bases for J; bases not matched to a gene: 3. CDR3 length equals 15 residues. The CDR3 coding sequence is TGTGCCAGCAGCCGACTAGCGGGAGGGCCAGATACGCAGTATTTT. Translating gives CASSRLAGGPDTQYF.

V is TRBV11-3 and J is TRBJ2-5; the D gene is possibly TRBD2 (7 bases). CDR1 SGHNT and CDR2 YENEEA come from the germline V gene. The V end lost 0 bases, the J end lost 4 bases, and 18 bases lay between the germline ends. CDR3 length equals 17 residues. The CDR3 DNA reads as TGTGCCAGCAGCTTAGAACAGGGAGGGGGGCCAGGAGAGACCCAGTACTTC. Its translation is CASSLEQGGGPGETQYF.

The J gene is TRBJ1-1, the V gene TRBV27; TRBD1 matches 7 bases. V was pared by 0 bases and J by 5 bases, with 9 bases of the junction left unmatched. The germline V gene has CDR1 MNHEY and CDR2 SMNVEV (reference sequence). This CDR3 has 16 residues. DNA for the CDR3: TGTGCCAGCAGTTTATCTCTGGGACAGTTCGGGACTGAAGCTTTCTTT. Translated, it gives CASSLSLGQFGTEAFF.

The chain employs TRBV14 and TRBJ1-2; D unclear. CDR1 is SGHDN and CDR2 is FVKESK in the germline V gene. The CDR3 consists of 13 residues. Trimming took 3 bases from V and 2 from J, leaving 7 bases between them. CDR3 amino acids: CASSHSRNYGYTF. CDR3 DNA: TGTGCCAGCAGCCATAGCCGAAACTATGGCTACACCTTC.

The J gene is TRBJ2-2, the V gene TRBV9, with 8 bases aligning to TRBD1. Germline V lookup: CDR1 SGDLS, CDR2 YYNGEE. The CDR3 is made up of 17 amino acids. Trimming at V came to 2 bases and at J to 3 bases, leaving 9 bases not matched to a gene. This CDR3 is CASSVARGQGDTGELFF. In DNA form, the CDR3 reads TGTGCCAGCAGCGTCGCTAGAGGACAGGGAGACACCGGGGAGCTGTTTTTT.

The J gene is TRBJ1-5, the V gene TRBV19; no clear D gene. Trimming took off 2 bases at V and 1 base at J, with 9 bases between the two ends. The CDR3 spans 15 residues. CDR1 and CDR2 (germline): LNHDA, SQIVND (reference sequence). The CDR3 DNA sequence: TGTGCCAGTAGTATACCACAGTTAAGCAATCAGCCCCAGCATTTT. It codes for CASSIPQLSNQPQHF.

The CDR3 region has the DNA TGCGCCAGCAGCTGGATACTAGCGGGAGAAGTCAATGAGCAGTTCTTC. Encoded protein: CASSWILAGEVNEQFF. This chain connects TRBV5-1 to TRBJ2-1, with 11 bases that match TRBD2. The trim removed 3 bases at V and 6 bases at J, leaving 8 bases unmatched. Germline-derived CDR1 and CDR2 are SGHRS and YFSETQ. The CDR3 runs to 16 residues.

The CDR3 region is CASSQQGVATEAFF. As DNA, the CDR3 is TGTGCCAGCAGTCAGCAGGGGGTTGCCACTGAAGCTTTCTTT. The chain joins TRBV2 to TRBJ1-1, with TRBD1 matching 7 bases. CDR3 length equals 14 residues. CDR1 is SNHLY, CDR2 FYNNEI, per germline. J was trimmed by 4 bases and V by 5 bases; bases with no gene match: 7.

The chain couples TRBV27 to TRBJ1-5; D possibly corresponds to TRBD1 (6 bases). From germline, CDR1 is MNHEY and CDR2 SMNVEV (reference sequence). The CDR3 length is 16 residues. With 3 bases removed from V and 1 base from J, the gap between germline ends came to 13 bases. As DNA, the CDR3 is TGTGCCAGCAGTTTTGCGTCGGGGGCCAGCAATCAGCCCCAGCATTTT. This encodes CASSFASGASNQPQHF.

The chain joins TRBV7-2 to TRBJ2-7, with 7 bases fitting TRBD2. Germline CDR1 SGHTA, CDR2 FQGNSA. The J segment lost 1 base and the V segment lost 2 bases, leaving 5 bases of the junction unmatched. The CDR3 has 15 amino acids. The CDR3 is CASSLRGSRSYEQYF. The DNA for the CDR3 is TGTGCCAGCAGCTTACGCGGGAGCCGGTCCTACGAGCAGTACTTC.

The chain links TRBV7-2 to TRBJ2-3, with 9 positions matching TRBD1. The V segment lost 2 bases and the J segment 1 base; nucleotides outside the gene matches: 4. The CDR3 is 16 residues long. Germline-derived CDR1 and CDR2 are SGHTA and FQGNSA. CDR3 amino acids: CASSLYTGGGTDTQYF. CDR3 coding DNA: TGTGCCAGCAGCTTATACACAGGGGGCGGCACAGATACGCAGTATTTT.

The V call is TRBV5-1, the J call TRBJ2-3, with a weak D call TRBD2 (6 bases). Germline V gives CDR1 SGHRS, CDR2 YFSETQ. The CDR3 covers 17 residues. V shed 1 base and J shed 0 bases, with 15 bases lying between them. CDR3 sequence: CASSLTVAGTSTDTQYF. The DNA of the CDR3 is TGCGCCAGCAGCTTGACTGTCGCTGGGACTAGCACAGATACGCAGTATTTT.

The rearrangement joins TRBV6-5 to TRBJ2-3; D might be TRBD1 (6 bases). Trimming pared 4 bases from V and 2 bases from J, leaving 10 bases between. The length of the CDR3 is 14 residues. Germline-derived CDR1 and CDR2 are MNHEY and SVGAGI. In nucleotides, the CDR3 is TGTGCCAGCAGTTCAAGGGGGTTCACAGATACGCAGTATTTT. Amino acid sequence: CASSSRGFTDTQYF.

The rearrangement joins TRBV28 to TRBJ1-5; D gene unclear. The CDR3 contains 17 residues. Germline V gives CDR1 MDHEN, CDR2 SYDVKM. V lost 2 bases and J lost 7, with 21 bases in between. CDR3 bases: TGTGCCAGCAGTTTAAGATCGTTGCGCTTCCCCGCCCAGCCCCAGCATTTT. Its translation is CASSLRSLRFPAQPQHF.

The V gene is TRBV10-1, the J gene TRBJ2-3; 8 bases align to TRBD1. The V segment lost 2 bases and the J segment 2 bases; nucleotides outside the gene matches: 6. Germline-derived CDR1 and CDR2 are WNHNN and SYGVQD (reference sequence). This CDR3 is 16 amino acids long. CDR3 sequence: CASSEGQGLYTDTQYF. CDR3 DNA sequence: TGCGCCAGCAGTGAGGGACAGGGTTTGTACACAGATACGCAGTATTTT.

The V call is TRBV5-1, the J call TRBJ2-7, with TRBD1 identical over 7 bases. V shed 3 bases, J shed 5 bases, and the junction held 5 bases outside the gene matches. CDR1 is SGHRS, CDR2 YFSETQ, per germline. The CDR3 totals 13 residues. CDR3: CASSSTTGNEQYF. The CDR3 DNA is TGCGCCAGCAGCTCCACGACAGGGAACGAGCAGTACTTC.

The chain carries TRBV27 and TRBJ2-1; 8 bases are shared with TRBD2. After removal of 3 bases from V and 7 bases from J, the junction contained 8 bases not matched to a gene. The CDR3 has 15 amino acids. Germline V gene data show CDR1 as MNHEY and CDR2 as SMNVEV (reference sequence). CDR3 residues: CASSLYSGDKNEQFF. Here the CDR3 DNA reads TGTGCCAGCAGTTTGTATAGCGGGGACAAAAATGAGCAGTTCTTC.

CDR3 sequence reads: CASSNLLGSGSYEQYF. DNA of the CDR3: TGTGCCAGCAGCAACCTTCTCGGGAGTGGATCCTACGAGCAGTACTTC. The V and J genes are TRBV21-1 and TRBJ2-7; the table names TRBD2, a call not compared with the DNA. TRBV21-1 is a pseudogene. The CDR3 length is 16 residues.